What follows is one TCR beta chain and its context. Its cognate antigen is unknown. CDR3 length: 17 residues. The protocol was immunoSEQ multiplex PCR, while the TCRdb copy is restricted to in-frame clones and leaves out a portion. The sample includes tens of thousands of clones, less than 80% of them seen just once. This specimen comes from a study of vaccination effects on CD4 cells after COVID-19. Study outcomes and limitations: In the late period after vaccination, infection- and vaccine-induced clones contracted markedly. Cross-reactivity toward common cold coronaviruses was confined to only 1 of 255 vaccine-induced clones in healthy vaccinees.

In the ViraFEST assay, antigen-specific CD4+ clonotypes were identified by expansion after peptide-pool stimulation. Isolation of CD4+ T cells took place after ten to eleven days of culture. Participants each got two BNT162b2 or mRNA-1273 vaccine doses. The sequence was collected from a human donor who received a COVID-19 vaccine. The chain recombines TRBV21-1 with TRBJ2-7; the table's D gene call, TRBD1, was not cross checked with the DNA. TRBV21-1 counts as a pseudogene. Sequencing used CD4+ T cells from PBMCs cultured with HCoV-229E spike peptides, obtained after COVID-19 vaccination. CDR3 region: CASSKGRQGLLGGEQYV. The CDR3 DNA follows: TGTGCCAGCAGCAAAGGTCGACAGGGCCTTTTGGGGGGCGAGCAGTACGTC.